Each of the 9 T cell receptor beta chains below was sequenced from the same sample in a study of long-term antiretroviral therapy in people with HIV. The assay, immunoSEQ v3.0, was run at survey level. The data were produced by immunoSEQ multiplex PCR, yet TCRdb's version contains in-frame clones alone and is incomplete. The data show 20,000 to 30,000 clones, about 84% seen once. The sequenced sample was unsorted PBMCs, obtained roughly 4.8 years after starting antiretroviral therapy. The receptor set was obtained from a man between 40 and 49 years old with HIV.

The chain employs TRBV5-8 and TRBJ2-1; unclear D gene. The V end lost 6 bases, the J end lost 7 bases, and 8 bases lay between the germline ends. Germline V lookup: CDR1 SGHTS, CDR2 YDEGEE. The CDR3 loop spans 11 amino acids. The CDR3 reads CASTPGNEQFF. The CDR3 nucleotides are TGTGCCAGCACCCCCGGGAATGAGCAGTTCTTC.

V usage is TRBV5-6 and J usage is TRBJ2-7; 8 positions agree with TRBD1. This CDR3 contains 14 residues. V lost 7 bases, J lost 4 bases, and 10 bases stayed unmatched. Germline loops: CDR1 SGHDT, CDR2 YYEEEE. In nucleotides, the CDR3 is TGTGCCAGCGGGACAGGTCCGCCACCTTACGAGCAGTACTTC. It encodes CASGTGPPPYEQYF.

The chain is built from TRBV27 and TRBJ2-7; D might be TRBD2 (6 bases). Deletions cut 0 bases from V and 3 bases from J, with 15 bases between. The germline V gene has CDR1 MNHEY and CDR2 SMNVEV (reference sequence). The CDR3 spans 16 residues. This CDR3 reads CASSLSMASVFYEQYF. Here the CDR3 DNA reads TGTGCCAGCAGTTTATCGATGGCTAGCGTATTCTACGAGCAGTACTTC.

The chain uses TRBV5-1 and TRBJ1-5, with TRBD1 matching 11 bases. The CDR3 runs to 14 residues. J gave up 7 bases and V 4 bases, and 4 bases lay outside the gene matches. Germline CDR1 and CDR2: SGHRS and YFSETQ. CDR3 bases: TGCGCCAGCAGCACTGGGACAGGGGGACAGCCCCAGCATTTT. This codes for CASSTGTGGQPQHF. The variable domain in full, completed from reference TRBV5-1 and TRBJ1-5, reads KAGVTQTPRYLIKTRGQQVTLSCSPISGHRSVSWYQQTPGQGLQFLFEYFSETQRNKGNFPGRFSGRQFSNSRSEMNVSTLELGDSALYLCASSTGTGGQPQHFGDGTRLSIL.

The chain uses TRBV27 and TRBJ1-5, with TRBD1 as a possible D gene (5 bases). CDR1 MNHEY and CDR2 SMNVEV come from the germline V gene (reference sequence). This CDR3 spans 13 amino acids. Deletions cut 4 bases from V and 6 bases from J, with 10 bases between. The CDR3 sequence is CASSSDRFQPQHF. Here the CDR3 DNA reads TGTGCCAGCAGTTCCGACAGATTTCAGCCCCAGCATTTT.

This clone has a single count. V is TRBV27 and J is TRBJ2-1; TRBD1 might be the D (5 bases). V lost 1 base, J lost 4 bases, and 14 bases lay in between. Germline CDR1 reads MNHEY; CDR2 reads SMNVEV (reference sequence). The CDR3 extends over 16 amino acids. The DNA of the CDR3 is TGTGCCAGCAGTTTATATGGCAGGGCGGATTACAATGAGCAGTTCTTC. Protein sequence: CASSLYGRADYNEQFF.

The chain links TRBV19 to TRBJ2-3; 9 bases map to TRBD2. Trimming removed 2 bases from V and 2 bases from J; junction bases left unmatched: 5. This CDR3 has 16 amino acids. Germline assignment: CDR1 LNHDA and CDR2 SQIVND (reference sequence). The CDR3 protein is CASSIRLAVNTDTQYF. The CDR3 DNA is TGTGCCAGTAGTATAAGACTAGCGGTAAACACAGATACGCAGTATTTT.

This chain links TRBV5-4 with TRBJ1-1, with D possibly being TRBD1 (5 bases). Per the germline V gene, CDR1 is SGHNT and CDR2 is YYREEE (reference sequence). The CDR3 sequence is 15 residues long. Trimming took off 4 bases at V and 4 bases at J, with 17 bases between the two ends. The CDR3 DNA is TGTGCCAGCAGCGTTTCCGGGGCCGGACGCACTGAAGCTTTCTTT. Its protein is CASSVSGAGRTEAFF.

This clone was counted between two and nine times. The rearrangement links TRBV7-9 to TRBJ2-1; D unclear. The V gene lost 3 bases and the J gene lost 3 bases, with 6 bases spanning the gap. The CDR3 contains 13 residues. The V gene's germline CDR1 is SEHNR and CDR2 FQNEAQ (reference sequence). The CDR3 nucleotides are TGTGCCAGCAGCTTTCCAAACTACAATGAGCAGTTCTTC. Translation gives CASSFPNYNEQFF. Full variable domain (rest looked up from reference TRBV7-9 and TRBJ2-1): DTGVSQNPRHKITKRGQNVTFRCDPISEHNRLYWYRQTLGQGPEFLTYFQNEAQLEKSRLLSDRFSAERPKGSFSTLEIQRTEQGDSAMYLCASSFPNYNEQFFGPGTRLTVL.